The 26 T cell receptor beta chains below come from one sample, sequenced in a study of T cell changes during pregnancy in multiple sclerosis. The protocol was immunoSEQ multiplex PCR, while the TCRdb copy is restricted to in-frame clones and leaves out a portion. The data show just under 80,000 clones, 85% to 95% seen once. The input for sequencing was peripheral blood, taken in the first trimester of pregnancy. The receptors shown here come from a female donor with multiple sclerosis, enrolled in a pregnancy study.

The chain carries TRBV21-1 and TRBJ2-1; the D call TRBD1 from the table was never checked on the DNA. TRBV21-1 is a pseudogene locus. The CDR3 contains 16 residues. CDR3: CASSKIGQGARNEQFF. DNA of the CDR3: TGTGCCAGCAGCAAAATAGGGCAGGGGGCCAGGAATGAGCAGTTCTTC.

Only one count was recorded for this clone. This chain links TRBV7-3 with TRBJ2-2; 8 positions agree with TRBD2. The CDR3 has 16 residues. The germline CDR1 and CDR2 sequences are SGHTA and FQGTGA. J lost 1 base, V lost 5 bases, and 6 bases had no gene match. CDR3 sequence reads: CASSLSGGQNTGELFF. DNA of the CDR3: TGTGCCAGCAGCCTAAGCGGGGGCCAGAACACCGGGGAGCTGTTTTTT. The variable domain in full, with the rest retrieved from reference TRBV7-3 and TRBJ2-2, is GAGVSQTPSNKVTEKGKYVELRCDPISGHTALYWYRQSLGQGPEFLIYFQGTGAADDSGLPNDRFFAVRPEGSVSTLKIQRTERGDSAVYLCASSLSGGQNTGELFFGEGSRLTVL.

This sequence joins TRBV18 and TRBJ2-2; D not resolved. Germline V gives CDR1 KGHSH, CDR2 LQKENI. The CDR3 is made up of 15 amino acids. Trimming shortened V by 2 bases and J by 3 bases, and 10 bases separated the two germline ends. The DNA of the CDR3 is TGTGCCAGCTCACCAAACAGAAGATACACCGGGGAGCTGTTTTTT. Translating it yields CASSPNRRYTGELFF.

This chain joins TRBV29-1 and TRBJ2-1; 15 bases are shared with TRBD2. The junction had 11 bases not matched to a gene; V was cut back by 5 bases and J by 3 bases. CDR1 and CDR2 from the germline V gene are SQVTM and ANQGSEA. The CDR3 sequence is 18 residues long. The DNA of the CDR3 is TGCAGCGTTTACGGGACTAGCGGGGGGCACCGGGTCTACAATGAGCAGTTCTTC. The encoded protein is CSVYGTSGGHRVYNEQFF.

The rearrangement uses TRBV5-1 and TRBJ1-1; D is ambiguous. The CDR3 contains 11 residues. V lost 4 bases, J lost 11 bases, and 12 bases lay in between. In germline, CDR1 is SGHRS, CDR2 YFSETQ. CDR3 in DNA: TGCGCCAGCAGCACAGACACCGCCGCTTTCTTT. Protein product: CASSTDTAAFF.

The chain carries TRBV27 and TRBJ2-1, with D tentatively TRBD2 (5 bases). This CDR3 contains 13 residues. Germline V gene sequence: CDR1 MNHEY, CDR2 SMNVEV (reference sequence). V lost 4 bases and J lost 4, with 8 bases in between. Here the CDR3 DNA reads TGTGCCAGCAGTTCCAAGCGGTACAATGAGCAGTTCTTC. It specifies CASSSKRYNEQFF.

This chain uses TRBV19 with TRBJ1-4; the D gene is possibly TRBD1 (5 bases). Germline V gene lookup returns CDR1 LNHDA and CDR2 SQIVND (reference sequence). The germline V and J ends were trimmed by 7 bases and 6 bases, with 15 bases remaining between them. The CDR3 length is 14 residues. CDR3 sequence (DNA): TGTGCCAGTAACCGTCCCGGGACTTATGAAAAACTGTTTTTT. Encoded protein: CASNRPGTYEKLFF.

This rearrangement joins TRBV4-2 to TRBJ1-1, with D unresolved. The germline gives CDR1 LGHNA, CDR2 YNFKEQ. The CDR3 is 13 residues long. Trimming pared 4 bases from V and 4 bases from J, leaving 10 bases between. The CDR3 region has the DNA TGTGCCAGCAGCCGAGGTCTTGGCACTGAAGCTTTCTTT. It codes for CASSRGLGTEAFF.

The chain couples TRBV5-4 to TRBJ1-1; the D gene is possibly TRBD1 (6 bases). The CDR3 length is 15 residues. Germline V gene data show CDR1 as SGHNT and CDR2 as YYREEE (reference sequence). Trimming cost V 4 bases and J 5 bases, with 18 bases left between them. The CDR3 reads CASSPSAGGATEAFF. The CDR3 DNA reads as TGTGCCAGCAGCCCCTCCGCGGGGGGCGCGACTGAAGCTTTCTTT.

The rearrangement links TRBV10-3 to TRBJ2-7; D possibly corresponds to TRBD1 (5 bases). Germline V CDR1 and CDR2: ENHRY, SYGVKD. V was clipped by 0 bases and J by 4 bases, with 13 bases between them. The CDR3 loop spans 15 amino acids. The CDR3 is CAISESRGLPYEQYF. In DNA, the CDR3 is TGTGCCATCAGTGAGTCAAGGGGTCTTCCATACGAGCAGTACTTC.

The chain recombines TRBV29-1 with TRBJ2-1; 13 nucleotides match TRBD2. Germline V gene sequence: CDR1 SQVTM, CDR2 ANQGSEA. This CDR3 comprises 15 residues. J gave up 8 bases and V 1 base, and 5 bases lay outside the gene matches. CDR3 coding DNA: TGCAGCGTTGAAGGGACTAGCGGGGGTTGGTATGAGCAGTTCTTC. This encodes CSVEGTSGGWYEQFF.

The chain uses TRBV4-1 and TRBJ1-1; D remains unclear. This CDR3 is built from 15 residues. CDR1 and CDR2 (germline): MGHRA, YSYEKL. Trimming removed 4 bases from V and 5 bases from J, with 17 bases in between. The CDR3 loop reads CASSPPGVRRTEAFF. CDR3 coding DNA: TGCGCCAGCAGCCCACCCGGGGTAAGGAGGACTGAAGCTTTCTTT.

The V call is TRBV2, the J call TRBJ1-2, with D hard to call. Germline lookup yields CDR1 SNHLY and CDR2 FYNNEI. This CDR3 is 14 amino acids long. V was pared by 1 base and J by 5 bases, with 11 bases between. The CDR3 nucleotides read TGTGCCAGCAGTGAAGTCAGAACGACTTATGGCTACACCTTC. It codes for CASSEVRTTYGYTF.

The V gene is TRBV27, the J gene TRBJ2-1, with D perhaps matching TRBD2 (6 bases). V lost 7 bases to trimming and J lost 0 bases, with 13 bases between them. The CDR3 is 15 amino acids. Per germline, CDR1 MNHEY and CDR2 SMNVEV (reference sequence). The CDR3 protein is CASKTGTPSYNEQFF. The CDR3 DNA reads TGTGCCAGCAAGACCGGGACTCCCTCCTACAATGAGCAGTTCTTC.

The J gene is TRBJ2-7, the V gene TRBV7-2; D ambiguous. V gave up 4 bases and J gave up 6 bases, with 16 bases separating them. The CDR3 spans 14 residues. The germline V gene has CDR1 SGHTA and CDR2 FQGNSA. The CDR3 nucleotides are TGTGCCAGCAGCTACGGTTCGCGGATTGCCGAGCAGTACTTC. Protein: CASSYGSRIAEQYF.

The CDR3 DNA reads as TGTGCCAGCGCAAGCATGTTCTCTGGGGCCAACGTCCTGACTTTC. Its translation: CASASMFSGANVLTF. The chain carries TRBV27 and TRBJ2-6; D is uncertain. V lost 8 bases and J 0 bases, leaving 11 bases between the germline ends. CDR3 length equals 15 residues. Germline assignment: CDR1 MNHEY and CDR2 SMNVEV (reference sequence).

On this clone itself: The junction does not match germline at one end; this may be a read error. The CDR3 DNA sequence: TGTGCCAGCAGTCCCCGATCCCCTCCCTACGGGCAGTACTTC. Encoded protein: CASSPRSPPYGQYF. The rearrangement links TRBV6-5 to TRBJ2-7; no reliable D call. Germline loops: CDR1 MNHEY, CDR2 SVGAGI. The length of the CDR3 is 14 residues.

The sample holds a few counts of this clone. The chain recombines TRBV19 with TRBJ2-2, with TRBD2 matching over 9 bases. Losses at the gene ends were 10 bases for V and 6 bases for J; bases not matched to a gene: 12. The germline CDR1 and CDR2 sequences are LNHDA and SQIVND (reference sequence). The CDR3 runs to 15 residues. Here the CDR3 DNA reads TGTGCCACCCGGGGGGTAGCGGGAGCCCCCGGGGAGCTGTTTTTT. Protein: CATRGVAGAPGELFF.

The CDR3 coding sequence is TGTGCCAGCAGCGTAGGGAGCGGACAGGGTTCCTACGAGCAGTACTTC. It specifies CASSVGSGQGSYEQYF. This sequence joins TRBV9 and TRBJ2-7; 8 bases fit TRBD1. CDR1 is SGDLS, CDR2 YYNGEE, per germline. The CDR3 length is 16 residues. The V segment lost 0 bases and the J segment 1 base; nucleotides outside the gene matches: 6.

This chain connects TRBV19 to TRBJ1-4, with D tentatively TRBD1 (5 bases). The germline V gene encodes CDR1 LNHDA and CDR2 SQIVND (reference sequence). CDR3 size: 17 residues. Trimming took 3 bases from V and 0 from J, leaving 14 bases between them. DNA of the CDR3: TGTGCCAGTAGTATCCGGACAACACTTGCAACTAATGAAAAACTGTTTTTT. Translation gives CASSIRTTLATNEKLFF.

This rearrangement joins TRBV9 to TRBJ1-1; unclear D gene. Trimming left V 0 bases short and J 0 bases short, with 18 bases between. This CDR3 has 18 amino acids. In germline, CDR1 is SGDLS, CDR2 YYNGEE. The CDR3 DNA reads TGTGCCAGCAGCGTAGGGACTTGGAGTTGGCAGTTGAACACTGAAGCTTTCTTT. This codes for CASSVGTWSWQLNTEAFF. Based on the CDR3 plus reference TRBV9 and TRBJ1-1, the full variable domain is DSGVTQTPKHLITATGQRVTLRCSPRSGDLSVYWYQQSLDQGLQFLIQYYNGEERAKGNILERFSAQQFPDLHSELNLSSLELGDSALYFCASSVGTWSWQLNTEAFFGQGTRLTVV.

On this clone itself: Other DNA sequences of this sample code for an identical CDR3. The genes are TRBV6-1 and TRBJ1-4, with 8 nucleotides matching TRBD1. This CDR3 has 14 residues. V gave up 4 bases and J gave up 7 bases; unmatched junction bases: 5. Per the germline V gene, CDR1 is MNHNS and CDR2 is SASEGT. CDR3 sequence: CASSGQGLGEKLFF. The CDR3 DNA reads TGTGCCAGCAGTGGACAGGGGTTGGGTGAAAAACTGTTTTTT.

The chain joins TRBV5-8 to TRBJ2-7; D gene uncertain. Trimming shortened V by 0 bases and J by 1 base, and 11 bases separated the two germline ends. This CDR3 has 15 amino acids. Looked up from germline, CDR1 is SGHTS and CDR2 is YDEGEE. The CDR3 region is CASSLDSRSSYEQYF. The CDR3 nucleotides read TGTGCCAGCAGCTTGGACTCCCGGTCGTCCTACGAGCAGTACTTC.

The chain carries TRBV6-1 and TRBJ1-5; maybe TRBD1 (5 bases). The V and J ends lost 6 bases and 7 bases respectively, with 13 bases between them. Germline lookup yields CDR1 MNHNS and CDR2 SASEGT. This CDR3 is 13 amino acids long. This CDR3 is CASSKQGGQPQHF. The CDR3, as DNA: TGTGCCAGCAGCAAGCAGGGAGGGCAGCCCCAGCATTTT.

This chain joins TRBV9 and TRBJ1-4; 9 bases line up with TRBD1. The CDR3 runs 16 residues. Germline V lookup: CDR1 SGDLS, CDR2 YYNGEE. With V trimmed by 4 bases and J by 2 bases, 6 bases remained unmatched. The CDR3 sequence: CASSPRGTGTNEKLFF. The CDR3, as DNA: TGTGCCAGCAGCCCTAGGGGGACAGGGACTAATGAAAAACTGTTTTTT.

This chain joins TRBV28 and TRBJ1-4; D call uncertain. The CDR3 covers 14 residues. Germline CDR1 MDHEN, CDR2 SYDVKM. CDR3 DNA: TGTGCATCGCAAGAATATCGGGGAGTTGAAAAACTGTTTTTT. Protein product: CASQEYRGVEKLFF. Full variable domain (missing parts from reference TRBV28 and TRBJ1-4): DVKVTQSSRYLVKRTGEKVFLECVQDMDHENMFWYRQDPGLGLRLIYFSYDVKMKEKGDIPEGYSVSREKKERFSLILESASTNQTSMYLCASQEYRGVEKLFFGSGTQLSVL.